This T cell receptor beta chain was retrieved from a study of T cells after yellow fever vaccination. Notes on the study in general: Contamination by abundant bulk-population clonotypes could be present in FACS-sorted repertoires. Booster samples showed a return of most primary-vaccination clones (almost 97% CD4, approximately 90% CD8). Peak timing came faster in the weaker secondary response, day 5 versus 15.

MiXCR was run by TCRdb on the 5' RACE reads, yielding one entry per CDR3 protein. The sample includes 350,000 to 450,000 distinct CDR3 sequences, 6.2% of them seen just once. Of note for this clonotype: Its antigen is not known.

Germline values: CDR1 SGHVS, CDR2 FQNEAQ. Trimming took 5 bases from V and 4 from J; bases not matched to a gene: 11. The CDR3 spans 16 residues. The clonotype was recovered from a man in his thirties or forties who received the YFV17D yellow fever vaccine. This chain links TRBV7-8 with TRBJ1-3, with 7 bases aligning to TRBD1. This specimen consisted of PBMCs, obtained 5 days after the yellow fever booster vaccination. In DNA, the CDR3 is TGTGCCAGCAGCCCACGACAGGGCCCGAGGGGAAACACCATATATTTT. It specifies CASSPRQGPRGNTIYF. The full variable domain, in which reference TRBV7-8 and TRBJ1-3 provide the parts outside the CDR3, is GAGVSQSPRYKVAKRGQDVALRCDPISGHVSLFWYQQALGQGPEFLTYFQNEAQLDKSGLPSDRFFAERPEGSVSTLKIQRTQQEDSAVYLCASSPRQGPRGNTIYFGEGSWLTVV.